This note documents a single T cell receptor beta chain sequence. The sample comes from a study of blood T cell repertoires in COVID-19. Study as a whole: The analysed material was cDNA or gDNA that came from T cells, B-cell-depleted T cells, or PBMCs.

Seattle's enrolled individuals joined amid active infection and were then monitored longitudinally. Trimming took 2 bases from V and 7 from J, leaving 9 bases between them. Germline V gene data show CDR1 as MNHNY and CDR2 as SVGAGI (reference sequence). The CDR3 has 13 residues. Authors' data handling: The authors estimated nucleated cell counts from reference gene primer amplification. The table came from immunoSEQ multiplex PCR; TCRdb's copy has only in-frame clones and leaves some out. V and J calls and clone size are copied from that table; D and trimming were computed from the DNA. The table lists 100,000 to 150,000 clones, approximately 85% of them singletons.

The rearrangement uses TRBV6-6 and TRBJ2-1; D uncertain. The sequencing input was peripheral blood. The TCR comes from a woman older than 75 with COVID-19, enrolled during active disease. CDR3 DNA sequence: TGTGCCAGCAGTTACGACTTCAATAATGAGCAGTTCTTC. Translating it yields CASSYDFNNEQFF.